The present T cell receptor (beta chain) was sequenced within a study of cytomegalovirus exposure and HLA in healthy donors. Study in general: The 500 to 750 first-cohort repertoires and the 130 or so validation repertoires shared the same platform, a later analysis reported. Overall study findings and caveats: According to the study, 160 or so TCR beta chains were cytomegalovirus-associated. Reports described diagnosis of cytomegalovirus status by the classifier as highly specific and sensitive.

The CDR3 spans 11 residues. The V end was cut by 2 bases, the J end by 10 bases, with 6 bases between. Per germline, CDR1 LGHNA and CDR2 YSLEER. About this clone: Its target is not known.

The table came from immunoSEQ multiplex PCR; TCRdb's copy has only in-frame clones and leaves some out. The repertoire has about 260,000 clones, 90% of them found once; the top ten carry 3.1%. This TCR was sampled from a woman in her twenties or thirties in good health and CMV-seronegative. V gene TRBV4-3 combines with J gene TRBJ2-1, with a possible D match to TRBD1 (6 bases). Sequenced sample: PBMCs. CDR3 region: CASSQTGEQFF. The CDR3 coding sequence is TGCGCCAGCAGCCAAACAGGGGAGCAGTTCTTC.